This TCR beta chain was retrieved from a study of blood T cell repertoires in COVID-19. Germline-derived CDR1 and CDR2 are MNHNS and SASEGT. Trimming cost V 4 bases and J 6 bases; bases outside gene matches: 7. The CDR3 has 16 residues. This clone was seen a few times. Profiling relied on immunoSEQ multiplex PCR, and the TCRdb table lists in-frame clones only, not all of them. The sample has under 200,000 clones, roughly 87% seen once. The sample comprised PBMCs or T cells enriched from blood (not recorded which). The chain couples TRBV6-1 to TRBJ2-1; TRBD2 aligns across 12 bases. The source of this sequence is a woman between 45 and 65 years old who had recovered from COVID-19. The CDR3 sequence is CASSVLAGGGSNEQFF. The DNA for the CDR3 is TGTGCCAGCAGTGTACTAGCGGGAGGCGGCTCCAATGAGCAGTTCTTC.